This TCR beta chain was recorded in a study of cytotoxic CD8 clonotypes in ibrutinib-treated CLL. Only in-frame clones appear in the TCRdb table, and some are missing; sequencing was by immunoSEQ multiplex PCR. This sample carries tens of thousands of clones, over 55% of them seen once, and the ten largest clones take roughly half. The V end lost 6 bases, the J end lost 0 bases, and 9 bases lay between the germline ends. Germline CDR1 reads ENHRY; CDR2 reads SYGVKD. The CDR3 loop spans 14 amino acids. The sequencing used PBMCs, collected after 24 months of ibrutinib treatment. This clonotype originated in a human donor with chronic lymphocytic leukemia. V and J are TRBV10-3 and TRBJ2-4; the D call may be TRBD1 or TRBD2 (5 bases each). DNA of the CDR3: TGTGCCATCAGCCCGGGGCTAGCCAAAAACATTCAGTACTTC. Translation gives CAISPGLAKNIQYF.